Below, 18 T cell receptor beta chains from the same sample are listed, as sequenced in a study of cytomegalovirus exposure and HLA in healthy donors. Both 60 Vbeta primers and 13 Jbeta primers went into the PCR. TCRdb's copy holds only in-frame clones and misses some; the assay was immunoSEQ multiplex PCR. There are around 180,000 clones in the sample; around 68% occur only once, and 1.5% lies in the top ten. The sequencing sample was made of PBMCs. These receptors originate from a girl aged 10-17 years in good health and CMV-seronegative.

The chain uses TRBV6-9 and TRBJ2-7; TRBD1 aligns across 7 bases. Trimming took 2 bases from V and 7 from J; bases not matched to a gene: 11. In germline, CDR1 is MNHGY, CDR2 SVAAGI. CDR3 length: 15 residues. The CDR3 region has the DNA TGTGCCAGCAGTTATGCCCGACAGGGTACCTGGGAGCAGTACTTC. Protein product: CASSYARQGTWEQYF.

V is TRBV5-6 and J is TRBJ1-5, with D perhaps TRBD1 (6 bases). Germline assignment: CDR1 SGHDT and CDR2 YYEEEE. Trimming took 1 base from V and 1 from J, leaving 15 bases between them. The CDR3 has 17 residues. This chain's CDR3 is CASSLRQGIPSNQPQHF. DNA for the CDR3: TGTGCCAGCAGCTTGCGGCAGGGGATACCCAGCAATCAGCCCCAGCATTTT.

The chain uses TRBV6-5 and TRBJ1-5; TRBD1 might be the D (6 bases). From germline, CDR1 is MNHEY and CDR2 SVGAGI. V was cut by 6 bases and J by 1 base, with 10 bases left in between. The CDR3 is 14 amino acids. The CDR3 DNA sequence: TGTGCCAGCAGCTTAGGACAGAGCAATCAGCCCCAGCATTTT. Translated, it gives CASSLGQSNQPQHF.

This chain connects TRBV2 to TRBJ2-4; 8 bases map to TRBD2. The trim removed 3 bases at V and 6 bases at J, leaving 7 bases unmatched. CDR3 length: 15 residues. Germline CDR1 is SNHLY and CDR2 is FYNNEI. In DNA form, the CDR3 reads TGTGCCAGCAGTGAGGAGCGGGGGCAGGGAAACATTCAGTACTTC. Translation gives CASSEERGQGNIQYF.

The chain uses TRBV6-5 and TRBJ2-5, with 9 bases identical to TRBD2. The CDR3 consists of 15 residues. CDR1 is MNHEY, CDR2 SVGAGI, per germline. V dropped 1 base and J dropped 3; count of bases not matched to a gene: 3. The CDR3 DNA sequence: TGTGCCAGCAGTTACTTTGCGGGGGGGGAAGAGACCCAGTACTTC. Its protein is CASSYFAGGEETQYF.

This clone appeared a few times. This chain joins TRBV6-5 and TRBJ2-1, with D possibly matching TRBD1 (5 bases). Deletions cut 6 bases from V and 4 bases from J, with 16 bases between. The length of the CDR3 is 15 residues. The germline V gene has CDR1 MNHEY and CDR2 SVGAGI. The CDR3 is CASRPRDNVYNEQFF. CDR3 bases: TGTGCCAGCAGGCCCAGGGATAACGTGTACAATGAGCAGTTCTTC.

This clone was found a few times. Here the CDR3 DNA reads TGTGCTAGTGGTTTGGTACGCGGGGGCCGCTACAATGAGCAGTTCTTC. As protein: CASGLVRGGRYNEQFF. The chain carries TRBV12-5 and TRBJ2-1, with D possibly matching TRBD2 (7 bases). The germline CDR1 and CDR2 sequences are LGHNT and FRNRAP. V gave up 0 bases and J gave up 3 bases, with 12 bases separating them. The CDR3 covers 16 residues.

The chain has TRBV15 and TRBJ2-7; possible D gene TRBD2, 6 bases. The germline V gene encodes CDR1 LNHNV and CDR2 YYDKDF (reference sequence). V dropped 0 bases and J dropped 2 bases, with 23 bases sitting between them. The CDR3 consists of 19 residues. CDR3 nucleotides: TGTGCCACCAGCAGAGATCGGCACGTTTGGGGGGTTGGGGCCTACGAGCAGTACTTC. As protein: CATSRDRHVWGVGAYEQYF.

This chain links TRBV5-1 with TRBJ2-1; possibly TRBD2 for D (7 bases). Germline V CDR1 and CDR2: SGHRS, YFSETQ. Trimming pared 3 bases from V and 10 bases from J, leaving 20 bases between. This CDR3 is built from 15 residues. The DNA for the CDR3 is TGCGCCAGCAGCTCCCTCGCGGGGGCCGCTAAGGAGCAGTTCTTC. Translated: CASSSLAGAAKEQFF.

This clone has only a few counts. The V gene is TRBV29-1, the J gene TRBJ2-7, with TRBD1 matching 9 bases. The length of the CDR3 is 14 residues. V gave up 0 bases and J gave up 2 bases; unmatched junction bases: 2. Germline-derived CDR1 and CDR2 are SQVTM and ANQGSEA. The CDR3 DNA is TGCAGCGTTGAAGATCGACAGGGGGCCTACGAGCAGTACTTC. Its protein is CSVEDRQGAYEQYF.

The chain is built from TRBV29-1 and TRBJ2-7, with TRBD1 matching 9 bases. The CDR3 extends over 13 amino acids. V shed 5 bases and J 4 bases; nucleotides not matched to a gene: 6. Germline V gene lookup returns CDR1 SQVTM and CDR2 ANQGSEA. CDR3 nucleotides: TGCAGCGTTCAGGGGGACAGGGTTTACGAGCAGTACTTC. Protein sequence: CSVQGDRVYEQYF.

This clone is a singleton in its sample. The chain joins TRBV5-6 to TRBJ1-4, with D unclear. The CDR3 spans 14 residues. Looked up from germline, CDR1 is SGHDT and CDR2 is YYEEEE. V dropped 7 bases and J dropped 8 bases, with 18 bases sitting between them. This CDR3 reads CASGSSFGWEKLFF. In nucleotides, the CDR3 is TGTGCCAGCGGCTCTTCGTTCGGGTGGGAAAAACTGTTTTTT.

This clone was found a few times. The chain employs TRBV5-1 and TRBJ1-2; 9 bases align to TRBD1. Unmatched junction bases numbered 7, after V lost 0 bases and J lost 7 bases. The length of the CDR3 is 15 residues. Germline V gene sequence: CDR1 SGHRS, CDR2 YFSETQ. The CDR3 is CASSLEGQGSGGYTF. CDR3 nucleotides: TGCGCCAGCAGCTTGGAGGGACAGGGTTCTGGTGGCTACACCTTC.

The chain employs TRBV2 and TRBJ2-3, with D possibly matching TRBD1 (6 bases). Germline CDR1 is SNHLY and CDR2 is FYNNEI. V lost 7 bases to trimming and J lost 0 bases, with 8 bases between them. The CDR3 length is 13 residues. In DNA, the CDR3 is TGTGCCAGCACAGGGGTTAGCACAGATACGCAGTATTTT. Residues: CASTGVSTDTQYF.

The CDR3 is CASSISSGVYEQYF. The CDR3 DNA reads as TGTGCCAGCAGTATATCTAGCGGGGTCTACGAGCAGTACTTC. The rearrangement uses TRBV6-6 and TRBJ2-7; 9 bases agree with TRBD2. The germline CDR1 and CDR2 sequences are MNHNY and SVGAGI (reference sequence). The trim removed 5 bases at V and 3 bases at J, leaving 5 bases unmatched. This CDR3 spans 14 amino acids.

This chain connects TRBV7-9 to TRBJ2-1; 8 nucleotides agree with TRBD2. There are 17 residues in the CDR3. The germline V gene has CDR1 SEHNR and CDR2 FQNEAQ (reference sequence). J gave up 7 bases and V 5 bases, and 16 bases lay outside the gene matches. The CDR3 reads CASSPAGGAGGTNEQFF. The CDR3 region has the DNA TGTGCCAGCAGCCCTGCCGGAGGGGCGGGGGGTACGAATGAGCAGTTCTTC.

This clone was seen just once. A single base separates this from a much larger clone, so it may be a read error. This chain connects TRBV9 to TRBJ2-7; no reliable D call. CDR3 length: 11 amino acids. V lost 3 bases to trimming and J lost 4 bases, with 5 bases between them. CDR1 and CDR2 (germline): SGDLS, YYNGEE. CDR3 bases: TGTGCCAGCAGCGCCGGGTACGAGCAGTACTTC. Its protein is CASSAGYEQYF.

This sequence joins TRBV5-1 and TRBJ1-6; the match to TRBD1 covers 9 bases. V was clipped by 1 base and J by 7 bases; unmatched bases: 6. The CDR3 contains 16 residues. Germline loops: CDR1 SGHRS, CDR2 YFSETQ. In DNA form, the CDR3 reads TGCGCCAGCAGCTTGAATCCCGGGACAGGGAATTCACCCCTCCACTTT. Translated, it gives CASSLNPGTGNSPLHF. The full variable domain, rest sourced from reference TRBV5-1 and TRBJ1-6, is KAGVTQTPRYLIKTRGQQVTLSCSPISGHRSVSWYQQTPGQGLQFLFEYFSETQRNKGNFPGRFSGRQFSNSRSEMNVSTLELGDSALYLCASSLNPGTGNSPLHFGNGTRLTVT.